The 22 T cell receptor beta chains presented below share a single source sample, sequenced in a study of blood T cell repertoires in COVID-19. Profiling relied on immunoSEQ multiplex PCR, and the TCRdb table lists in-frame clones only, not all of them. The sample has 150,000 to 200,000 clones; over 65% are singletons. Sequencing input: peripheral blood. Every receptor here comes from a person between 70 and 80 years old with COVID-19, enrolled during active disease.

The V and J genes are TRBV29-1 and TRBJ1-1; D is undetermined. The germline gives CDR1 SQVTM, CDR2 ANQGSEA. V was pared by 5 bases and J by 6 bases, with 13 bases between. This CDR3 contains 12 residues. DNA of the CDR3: TGCAGCGTTCGTCGGGGAACCGCTGAAGCTTTCTTT. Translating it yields CSVRRGTAEAFF.

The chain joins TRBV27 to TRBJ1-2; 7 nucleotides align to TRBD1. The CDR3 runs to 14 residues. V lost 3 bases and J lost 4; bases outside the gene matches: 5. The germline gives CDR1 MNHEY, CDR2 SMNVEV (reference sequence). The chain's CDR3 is CASSFSGQTYGYTF. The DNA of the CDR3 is TGTGCCAGCAGTTTTTCGGGACAGACCTATGGCTACACCTTC.

The CDR3 sequence is CASSLFLGGNNQPQHF. Written as DNA, the CDR3 is TGTGCCAGCAGTTTATTCTTAGGGGGAAACAATCAGCCCCAGCATTTT. This chain uses TRBV28 with TRBJ1-5; a possible D gene is TRBD1 (6 bases). Trimming took 1 base from V and 3 from J, leaving 13 bases between them. CDR1 and CDR2 from the germline V gene are MDHEN and SYDVKM. CDR3 size: 16 residues.

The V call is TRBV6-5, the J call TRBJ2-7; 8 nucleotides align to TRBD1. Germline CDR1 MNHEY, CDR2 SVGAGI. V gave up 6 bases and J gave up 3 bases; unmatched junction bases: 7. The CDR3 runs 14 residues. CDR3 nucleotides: TGTGCCAGCAGAGACAGGGGTTTCTTCTACGAGCAGTACTTC. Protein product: CASRDRGFFYEQYF.

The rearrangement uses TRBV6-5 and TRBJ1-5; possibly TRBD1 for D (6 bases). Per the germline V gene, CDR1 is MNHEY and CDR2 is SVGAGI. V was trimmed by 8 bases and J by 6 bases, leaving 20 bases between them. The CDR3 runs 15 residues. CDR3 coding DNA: TGTGCCAGCTCCCCAGGGGCCGAACTCCGTCAGCCCCAGCATTTT. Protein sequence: CASSPGAELRQPQHF.

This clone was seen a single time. CDR3 in amino acids: CASGLVHGRTDTQYF. The CDR3 nucleotides are TGTGCTAGTGGTTTGGTACACGGGAGAACAGATACGCAGTATTTT. The V gene is TRBV12-5, the J gene TRBJ2-3; maybe TRBD2 (6 bases). Deletions cut 0 bases from V and 3 bases from J, with 10 bases between. The CDR3 loop spans 15 amino acids. Germline values: CDR1 LGHNT, CDR2 FRNRAP.

CDR3 sequence reads: CASSGAGGNNHEQFF. The DNA of the CDR3 is TGTGCCAGCAGTGGGGCAGGGGGCAACAATCATGAGCAGTTCTTC. The chain recombines TRBV9 with TRBJ2-1; 8 nucleotides align to TRBD1. The V gene's germline CDR1 is SGDLS and CDR2 YYNGEE. The ends lost 5 bases at V and 8 bases at J; junction bases unmatched: 12. The CDR3 runs to 15 residues.

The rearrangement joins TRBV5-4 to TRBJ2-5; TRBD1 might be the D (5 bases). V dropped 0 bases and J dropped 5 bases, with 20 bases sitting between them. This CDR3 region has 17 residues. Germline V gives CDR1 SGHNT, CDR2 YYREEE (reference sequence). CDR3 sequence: CASSLVGRSGASETQYF. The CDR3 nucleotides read TGTGCCAGCAGCTTGGTTGGGCGTAGTGGGGCGTCGGAGACCCAGTACTTC.

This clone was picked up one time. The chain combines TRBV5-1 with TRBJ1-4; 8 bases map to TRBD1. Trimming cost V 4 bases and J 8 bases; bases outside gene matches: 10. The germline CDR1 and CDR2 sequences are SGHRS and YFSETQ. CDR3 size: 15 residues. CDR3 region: CASSTTTGATEKLFF. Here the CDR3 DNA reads TGCGCCAGCAGCACGACGACAGGGGCGACAGAAAAACTGTTTTTT.

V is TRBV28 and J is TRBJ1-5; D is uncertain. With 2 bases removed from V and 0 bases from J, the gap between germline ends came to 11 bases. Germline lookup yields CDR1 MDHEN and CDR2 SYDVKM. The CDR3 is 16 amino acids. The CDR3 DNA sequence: TGTGCCAGCAGTTTAACGGGGTCCGATAGCAATCAGCCCCAGCATTTT. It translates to CASSLTGSDSNQPQHF.

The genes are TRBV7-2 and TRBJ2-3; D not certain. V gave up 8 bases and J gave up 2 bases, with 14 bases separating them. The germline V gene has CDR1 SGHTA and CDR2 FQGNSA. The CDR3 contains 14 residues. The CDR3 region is CASSPRRTTDTQYF. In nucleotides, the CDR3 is TGTGCCAGCTCCCCGCGGCGTACCACAGATACGCAGTATTTT.

CDR3: CASKTGSRVSGELFF. The CDR3 region has the DNA TGTGCCAGTAAAACAGGGTCAAGGGTATCCGGGGAGCTGTTTTTT. The chain has TRBV19 and TRBJ2-2; the D gene is possibly TRBD1 (6 bases). Germline values: CDR1 LNHDA, CDR2 SQIVND (reference sequence). This CDR3 region has 15 residues. Between the trimmed V and J ends, which lost 7 bases and 6 bases, there was a span of 18 bases.

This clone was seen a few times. As DNA, the CDR3 is TGTGCCAGCAGCCCCGGGAGCAGTGGAACCGGGGAGCTGTTTTTT. Translation gives CASSPGSSGTGELFF. The V call is TRBV7-7, the J call TRBJ2-2; TRBD2 is a possible D gene (6 bases). Germline V gene data show CDR1 as SSHAT and CDR2 as FNYEAQ (reference sequence). The CDR3 runs 15 residues. V lost 5 bases and J 5 bases, leaving 15 bases between the germline ends.

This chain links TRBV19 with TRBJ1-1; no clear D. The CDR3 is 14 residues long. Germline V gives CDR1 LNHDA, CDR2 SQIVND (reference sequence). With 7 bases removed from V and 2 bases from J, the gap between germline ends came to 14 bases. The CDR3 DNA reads TGTGCCAGTACGAAAGGCGGGGTCAACACTGAAGCTTTCTTT. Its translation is CASTKGGVNTEAFF.

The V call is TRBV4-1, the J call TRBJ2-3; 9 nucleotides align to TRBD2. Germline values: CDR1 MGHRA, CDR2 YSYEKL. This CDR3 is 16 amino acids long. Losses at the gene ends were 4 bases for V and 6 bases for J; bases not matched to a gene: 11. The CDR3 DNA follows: TGCGCCAGCAGCCCGAGAGGGGCGGGGGGGTCCGATACGCAGTATTTT. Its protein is CASSPRGAGGSDTQYF.

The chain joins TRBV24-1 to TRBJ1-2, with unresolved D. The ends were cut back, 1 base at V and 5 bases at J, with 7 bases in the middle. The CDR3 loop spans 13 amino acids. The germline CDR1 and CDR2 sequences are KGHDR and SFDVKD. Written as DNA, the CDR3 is TGTGCCACCAGTGATTTTGGAGGGTATGGCTACACCTTC. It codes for CATSDFGGYGYTF.

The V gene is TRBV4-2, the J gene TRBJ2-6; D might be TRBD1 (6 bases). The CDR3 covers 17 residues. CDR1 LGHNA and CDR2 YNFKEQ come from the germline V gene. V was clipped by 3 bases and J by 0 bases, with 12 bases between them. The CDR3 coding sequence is TGTGCCAGCAGCCAGGCCGGGACAAACTCTGGGGCCAACGTCCTGACTTTC. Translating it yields CASSQAGTNSGANVLTF.

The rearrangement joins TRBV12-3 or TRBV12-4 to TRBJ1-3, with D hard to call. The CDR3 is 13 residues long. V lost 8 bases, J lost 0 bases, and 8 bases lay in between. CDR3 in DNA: TGTGCCAGCCAGATGAACTCTGGAAACACCATATATTTT. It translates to CASQMNSGNTIYF.

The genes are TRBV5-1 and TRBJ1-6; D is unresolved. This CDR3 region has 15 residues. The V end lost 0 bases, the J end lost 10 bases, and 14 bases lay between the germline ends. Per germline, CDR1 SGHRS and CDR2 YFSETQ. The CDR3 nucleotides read TGCGCCAGCAGCTTGGCCGAGGTTCAAGGATCACCCCTCCACTTT. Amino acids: CASSLAEVQGSPLHF.

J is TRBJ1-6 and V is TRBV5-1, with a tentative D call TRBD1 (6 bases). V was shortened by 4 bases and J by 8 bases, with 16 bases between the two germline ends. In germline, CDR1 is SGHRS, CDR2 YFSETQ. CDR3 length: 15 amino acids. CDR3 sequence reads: CASSRSTGFDSPLHF. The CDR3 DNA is TGCGCCAGCAGCAGATCCACAGGGTTCGATTCACCCCTCCACTTT.

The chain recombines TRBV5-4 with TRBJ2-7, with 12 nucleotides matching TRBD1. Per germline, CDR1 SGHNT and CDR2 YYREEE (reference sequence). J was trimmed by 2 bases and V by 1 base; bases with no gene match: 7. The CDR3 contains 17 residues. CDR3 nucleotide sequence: TGTGCCAGCAGCTTGCCCAAGGGACAGGGGGCCGCCTACGAGCAGTACTTC. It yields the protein CASSLPKGQGAAYEQYF.

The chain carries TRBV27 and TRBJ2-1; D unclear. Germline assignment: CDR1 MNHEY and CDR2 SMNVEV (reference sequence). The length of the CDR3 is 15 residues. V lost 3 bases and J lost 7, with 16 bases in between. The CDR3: CASSFEAASRNEQFF. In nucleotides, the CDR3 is TGTGCCAGCAGTTTTGAAGCCGCATCACGGAATGAGCAGTTCTTC.